These 19 T cell receptor beta chains share one sample of origin, sequenced in a study of CD8 T cells in Susac syndrome. cDNA came from roughly 0.5 to 1 ug RNA primed by random hexamers. TCRdb independently ran MiXCR on the immunoSEQ multiplex PCR reads; one entry per CDR3 protein. The sample carries under 95,000 distinct CDR3 sequences, around 94% recorded once. The sample consisted of CD4+ T cells from PBMCs. The receptors stem from a human donor with Susac syndrome.

The gene calls are TRBV5-6 and TRBJ1-1; 12 positions agree with TRBD1. The CDR3 is 15 residues long. With V trimmed by 3 bases and J by 5 bases, 5 bases remained unmatched. Germline lookup yields CDR1 SGHDT and CDR2 YYEEEE. Here the CDR3 DNA reads TGTGCCAGCAGCTGGGGACAGGGGGCGGGTACTGAAGCTTTCTTT. Translated, it gives CASSWGQGAGTEAFF.

J is TRBJ2-5 and V is TRBV3-1; D might be TRBD1 or TRBD2, each matching 5 bases. V lost 1 base, J lost 5 bases, and 14 bases lay in between. The CDR3 length is 15 residues. Per the germline V gene, CDR1 is LGHDT and CDR2 is YNNKEL (reference sequence). CDR3 protein: CASSQAQDWSETQYF. The CDR3 region has the DNA TGTGCCAGCAGCCAAGCACAGGACTGGAGCGAGACCCAGTACTTC.

The CDR3, as DNA: TGTGCCAGCAGTTACGATCAGGAATCATCTAGCTCCTACAATGAGCAGTTCTTC. Translated, it gives CASSYDQESSSSYNEQFF. The chain carries TRBV6-5 and TRBJ2-1; D gene unclear. V lost 2 bases to trimming and J lost 0 bases, with 17 bases between them. This CDR3 region has 18 residues. The germline gives CDR1 MNHEY, CDR2 SVGAGI.

This chain uses TRBV14 with TRBJ2-5; the D gene is possibly TRBD1 (6 bases). The CDR3 is made up of 14 amino acids. The V gene lost 3 bases and the J gene lost 2 bases, with 10 bases spanning the gap. The germline V gene has CDR1 SGHDN and CDR2 FVKESK. The DNA of the CDR3 is TGTGCCAGCAGCCACGGGACATCTCAAGAGACCCAGTACTTC. It codes for CASSHGTSQETQYF.

The chain has TRBV9 and TRBJ1-6; no clear D. Per the germline V gene, CDR1 is SGDLS and CDR2 is YYNGEE. V was shortened by 4 bases and J by 10 bases, with 18 bases between the two germline ends. The CDR3 totals 15 residues. Here the CDR3 reads CASSLLLGPGSPLHF. The CDR3, as DNA: TGTGCCAGCAGCCTCCTTTTAGGTCCGGGGTCACCCCTCCACTTT.

The chain uses TRBV6-5 and TRBJ2-7; TRBD1 aligns across 9 bases. The CDR3 runs 15 residues. Losses at the gene ends were 7 bases for V and 2 bases for J; bases not matched to a gene: 9. Germline assignment: CDR1 MNHEY and CDR2 SVGAGI. CDR3 residues: CASTKGGTGPYEQYF. For the CDR3, the DNA is TGTGCCAGCACCAAGGGTGGGACAGGGCCCTACGAGCAGTACTTC.

This chain links TRBV6-2 or TRBV6-3 with TRBJ2-1; TRBD2 aligns across 8 bases. CDR1 and CDR2 from the germline V gene are MNHEY and SVGEGT. V was clipped by 6 bases and J by 4 bases; unmatched bases: 8. CDR3 length equals 15 residues. CDR3 loop: CASRFSGVTYNEQFF. CDR3 nucleotides: TGTGCCAGCAGGTTTAGCGGGGTCACTTACAATGAGCAGTTCTTC.

V and J are TRBV20-1 and TRBJ2-7; D possibly corresponds to TRBD1 (6 bases). The germline CDR1 and CDR2 sequences are DFQATT and SNEGSKA (reference sequence). The ends were cut back, 4 bases at V and 4 bases at J, with 8 bases in the middle. The CDR3 has 11 amino acids. CDR3 amino acids: CSAIGQYEQYF. DNA of the CDR3: TGCAGTGCTATTGGACAGTACGAGCAGTACTTC.

This clonotype showed up just once. J is TRBJ2-7 and V is TRBV9; the D gene is possibly TRBD2 (7 bases). Germline lookup yields CDR1 SGDLS and CDR2 YYNGEE. V shed 4 bases and J shed 0 bases, with 14 bases lying between them. This CDR3 region has 15 residues. CDR3 amino acids: CASSQGGDSSYEQYF. CDR3 nucleotide sequence: TGTGCCAGCAGCCAAGGGGGGGATAGCTCCTACGAGCAGTACTTC.

The chain employs TRBV18 and TRBJ2-6; 8 bases map to TRBD1. The CDR3 loop spans 15 amino acids. Germline V gene lookup returns CDR1 KGHSH and CDR2 LQKENI. Trimming cost V 5 bases and J 2 bases; bases outside gene matches: 2. This CDR3 reads CASSDRGTGANVLTF. The DNA of the CDR3 is TGTGCCAGCTCAGACAGGGGTACTGGGGCCAACGTCCTGACTTTC. The whole variable domain, filled in from reference TRBV18 and TRBJ2-6, reads NAGVMQNPRHLVRRRGQEARLRCSPMKGHSHVYWYRQLPEEGLKFMVYLQKENIIDESGMPKERFSAEFPKEGPSILRIQQVVRGDSAAYFCASSDRGTGANVLTFGAGSRLTVL.

This clonotype has more than one count but fewer than ten. This chain uses TRBV5-1 with TRBJ2-3; D tentatively reads TRBD1 or TRBD2 (5 bases each). V gave up 5 bases and J gave up 2 bases, with 12 bases separating them. Germline CDR1 reads SGHRS; CDR2 reads YFSETQ. The CDR3 contains 14 residues. The CDR3 nucleotides are TGCGCCAGCAGAGAGGGGTTTCTCACAGATACGCAGTATTTT. Protein sequence: CASREGFLTDTQYF.

The V gene is TRBV9, the J gene TRBJ1-5; D is perhaps TRBD1 (5 bases). Trimming pared 4 bases from V and 1 base from J, leaving 15 bases between. Germline V gives CDR1 SGDLS, CDR2 YYNGEE. The CDR3 runs 16 residues. The CDR3 region is CASSPRDGGSNQPQHF. CDR3 in DNA: TGTGCCAGCAGCCCCCGGGACGGCGGCAGCAATCAGCCCCAGCATTTT. Combining the CDR3 with reference TRBV9 and TRBJ1-5 gives the whole variable domain DSGVTQTPKHLITATGQRVTLRCSPRSGDLSVYWYQQSLDQGLQFLIQYYNGEERAKGNILERFSAQQFPDLHSELNLSSLELGDSALYFCASSPRDGGSNQPQHFGDGTRLSIL.

The V gene is TRBV20-1, the J gene TRBJ2-3; D might be TRBD2 (6 bases). Germline-derived CDR1 and CDR2 are DFQATT and SNEGSKA (reference sequence). The CDR3 is 12 amino acids. V was shortened by 3 bases and J by 5 bases, with 9 bases between the two germline ends. The CDR3, as DNA: TGCAGTGCTAGCGGGGGTATAGATACGCAGTATTTT. The encoded protein is CSASGGIDTQYF.

The chain joins TRBV7-9 to TRBJ1-2; D uncertain. Trimming removed 5 bases from V and 6 bases from J, with 22 bases in between. Germline values: CDR1 SEHNR, CDR2 FQNEAQ (reference sequence). CDR3 length: 16 amino acids. CDR3: CASSPKDSSRRNGYTF. The DNA for the CDR3 is TGTGCCAGCAGCCCGAAGGACTCCTCACGGAGGAATGGCTACACCTTC.

In DNA, the CDR3 is TGTGCCAGCAGTCCACAGGTGTATGGCTACACCTTC. Translated, it gives CASSPQVYGYTF. The chain uses TRBV12-3 or TRBV12-4 and TRBJ1-2, with TRBD1 as a possible D gene (5 bases). V was pared by 5 bases and J by 5 bases, with 9 bases between. The length of the CDR3 is 12 residues.

The chain links TRBV1 to TRBJ2-7. TRBV1 is deemed a pseudogene. The CDR3 is made up of 13 amino acids. The CDR3 sequence is CTSSQVWLNEQYF. CDR3 sequence (DNA): TGCACCAGCAGCCAAGTGTGGCTAAACGAGCAGTACTTC.

The gene calls are TRBV6-5 and TRBJ2-1; D call uncertain. CDR1 and CDR2 (germline): MNHEY, SVGAGI. With 2 bases removed from V and 9 bases from J, the gap between germline ends came to 5 bases. CDR3 size: 11 residues. The CDR3 loop reads CASSYASEQFF. The CDR3 DNA reads TGTGCCAGCAGTTACGCGAGTGAGCAGTTCTTC.

The CDR3 DNA reads TGTGCCAGCTGGGATAACACTGAAGCTTTCTTT. It specifies CASWDNTEAFF. The genes are TRBV2 and TRBJ1-1, with D hard to call. The V and J ends lost 8 bases and 2 bases respectively, with 6 bases between them. The CDR3 loop spans 11 amino acids. The germline V gene encodes CDR1 SNHLY and CDR2 FYNNEI.

The chain carries TRBV27 and TRBJ2-1, with D tentatively TRBD2 (6 bases). This CDR3 contains 15 residues. With 0 bases removed from V and 9 bases from J, the gap between germline ends came to 15 bases. Looked up from germline, CDR1 is MNHEY and CDR2 is SMNVEV (reference sequence). In nucleotides, the CDR3 is TGTGCCAGCAGTTTATCGTGGGCGGGGTTGGGTGAGCAGTTCTTC. It specifies CASSLSWAGLGEQFF.